Presented here are 27 T cell receptor beta chains from one specimen sequenced in a study of PD-L1 blockade in urothelial cancer. Method: immunoSEQ multiplex PCR; TCRdb's copy keeps in-frame clones and lacks some. This sample has approximately 110,000 clones, with around 85% found just once. The material was PBMCs, obtained around atezolizumab (anti-PD-L1) treatment. The receptors come from a man aged 45 to 65 with urothelial cancer.

V and J are TRBV19 and TRBJ2-7; 9 positions match TRBD2. The V segment lost 5 bases and the J segment 4 bases; nucleotides outside the gene matches: 9. Per the germline V gene, CDR1 is LNHDA and CDR2 is SQIVND (reference sequence). The CDR3 is 15 residues long. The CDR3 protein is CASSPYSGSPYEQYF. In nucleotides, the CDR3 is TGTGCCAGTAGTCCTTATAGCGGGAGCCCGTACGAGCAGTACTTC.

The chain carries TRBV7-9 and TRBJ2-7, with 10 bases that match TRBD2. The V gene's germline CDR1 is SEHNR and CDR2 FQNEAQ (reference sequence). V shed 5 bases and J 3 bases; nucleotides not matched to a gene: 10. The CDR3 spans 16 residues. The CDR3 nucleotides read TGTGCCAGCAGCCCTCCTCCCGGGACTAGCGACTACGAGCAGTACTTC. It translates to CASSPPPGTSDYEQYF.

This rearrangement joins TRBV5-8 to TRBJ2-5, with TRBD1 as a possible D gene (6 bases). V lost 0 bases to trimming and J lost 4 bases, with 10 bases between them. From germline, CDR1 is SGHTS and CDR2 YDEGEE. The CDR3 has 14 amino acids. As DNA, the CDR3 is TGTGCCAGCAGCTTGGGGGGGCAGGGAGAGACCCAGTACTTC. It is translated as CASSLGGQGETQYF.

The chain links TRBV7-9 to TRBJ2-1, with 8 bases identical to TRBD2. CDR1 and CDR2 (germline): SEHNR, FQNEAQ (reference sequence). Unmatched junction bases numbered 11, after V lost 3 bases and J lost 4 bases. The CDR3 consists of 17 residues. In DNA form, the CDR3 reads TGTGCCAGCAGCTTCTCCCTAAGCGGGAGCGGATACAATGAGCAGTTCTTC. This sequence encodes CASSFSLSGSGYNEQFF.

V usage is TRBV10-1 and J usage is TRBJ2-5, with D perhaps matching TRBD2 (6 bases). Germline lookup yields CDR1 WNHNN and CDR2 SYGVQD (reference sequence). The CDR3 is made up of 14 amino acids. V shed 0 bases and J shed 1 base, with 6 bases lying between them. The CDR3 loop reads CASSESTSQETQYF. As DNA, the CDR3 is TGCGCCAGCAGTGAGTCGACTAGCCAAGAGACCCAGTACTTC.

This rearrangement joins TRBV28 to TRBJ2-1; 10 positions agree with TRBD2. This CDR3 spans 16 amino acids. V shed 8 bases and J 0 bases; nucleotides not matched to a gene: 7. The germline gives CDR1 MDHEN, CDR2 SYDVKM. The CDR3 reads CASGDPSGGSYNEQFF. DNA for the CDR3: TGTGCCAGCGGCGATCCTAGCGGGGGCTCCTACAATGAGCAGTTCTTC.

The rearrangement links TRBV7-9 to TRBJ2-3, with 13 bases matching TRBD2. Trimming cost V 4 bases and J 5 bases; bases outside gene matches: 9. The CDR3 is 17 amino acids. Per the germline V gene, CDR1 is SEHNR and CDR2 is FQNEAQ (reference sequence). CDR3 coding DNA: TGTGCCAGCAGCTCCCTCGGAGGACTAGCGGGAGTAGATACGCAGTATTTT. This sequence encodes CASSSLGGLAGVDTQYF.

This clone was detected only a few times. The chain recombines TRBV7-8 with TRBJ2-5; perhaps TRBD1 as D (5 bases). The length of the CDR3 is 15 residues. Per the germline V gene, CDR1 is SGHVS and CDR2 is FQNEAQ. V dropped 4 bases and J dropped 4 bases, with 16 bases sitting between them. CDR3 residues: CASSSHTGRGETQYF. CDR3 in DNA: TGTGCCAGCAGCTCGCACACGGGTAGGGGAGAGACCCAGTACTTC.

The V and J genes are TRBV5-4 and TRBJ2-1; 9 nucleotides align to TRBD2. With V trimmed by 5 bases and J by 7 bases, 10 bases remained unmatched. The CDR3 runs 15 residues. The germline V gene has CDR1 SGHNT and CDR2 YYREEE (reference sequence). In nucleotides, the CDR3 is TGTGCCAGCAGGTTGAGGATAGCGGGAGCAAATGAGCAGTTCTTC. Translated, it gives CASRLRIAGANEQFF.

This sequence joins TRBV19 and TRBJ1-5, with TRBD1 matching 10 bases. With V trimmed by 4 bases and J by 3 bases, 3 bases remained unmatched. The CDR3 loop spans 15 amino acids. Germline loops: CDR1 LNHDA, CDR2 SQIVND (reference sequence). CDR3 bases: TGTGCCAGTAGTAGACAGGGGGCGAACAATCAGCCCCAGCATTTT. This encodes CASSRQGANNQPQHF.

Comments on this clone: Germline and junction disagree at one end, which may indicate a read error. The gene calls are TRBV2 and TRBJ2-3; 9 positions match TRBD2. The CDR3 length is 14 residues. The germline gives CDR1 SNHLY, CDR2 FYNNEI. The CDR3 reads CASSKGTSKDTQYF. For the CDR3, the DNA is TGTGCCAGCTCTAAAGGGACTAGCAAAGATACGCAGTATTTT.

V and J are TRBV5-4 and TRBJ2-1; 10 bases match TRBD2. Germline V gene data show CDR1 as SGHNT and CDR2 as YYREEE (reference sequence). This CDR3 has 16 residues. The junction had 14 bases not matched to a gene; V was cut back by 4 bases and J by 10 bases. CDR3 protein: CASSPRTSGIGGEQFF. The CDR3 DNA sequence: TGTGCCAGCAGCCCCAGAACTAGCGGGATAGGTGGCGAGCAGTTCTTC.

The chain carries TRBV19 and TRBJ2-7; 9 positions match TRBD2. Germline-derived CDR1 and CDR2 are LNHDA and SQIVND (reference sequence). J lost 5 bases, V lost 3 bases, and 8 bases had no gene match. This CDR3 has 15 amino acids. In DNA form, the CDR3 reads TGTGCCAGTAGTATCGGGACTAGCAGCTTCGACGAGCAGTACTTC. Translated: CASSIGTSSFDEQYF.

The rearrangement uses TRBV6-6 and TRBJ1-5; D is undetermined. The CDR3 is made up of 15 amino acids. Germline CDR1 MNHNY, CDR2 SVGAGI (reference sequence). V was cut by 2 bases and J by 2 bases, with 10 bases left in between. CDR3 DNA sequence: TGTGCCAGCAGTTACCTTCAGGTCGGCAATCAGCCCCAGCATTTT. It translates to CASSYLQVGNQPQHF.

The chain carries TRBV7-6 and TRBJ2-1; D is undetermined. This CDR3 has 15 residues. Germline loops: CDR1 SGHVS, CDR2 FNYEAQ. V was clipped by 0 bases and J by 5 bases, with 11 bases between them. The CDR3 DNA sequence: TGTGCCAGCAGCTTAGCGCTGAAACTGCACAATGAGCAGTTCTTC. It codes for CASSLALKLHNEQFF.

This chain joins TRBV5-4 and TRBJ1-5, with no clear D. V was cut by 9 bases and J by 2 bases, with 15 bases left in between. The germline CDR1 and CDR2 sequences are SGHNT and YYREEE (reference sequence). This CDR3 region has 14 residues. CDR3 protein: CATAAGYGNQPQHF. The CDR3 DNA reads TGTGCCACGGCGGCTGGATACGGCAATCAGCCCCAGCATTTT.

V usage is TRBV29-1 and J usage is TRBJ2-5; 8 bases are shared with TRBD1. The germline gives CDR1 SQVTM, CDR2 ANQGSEA. V lost 7 bases to trimming and J lost 5 bases; unmatched junction nucleotides: 9. The CDR3 is made up of 13 amino acids. The CDR3 coding sequence is TGCAGCGAAGGACAGGGTTTCGGGGAGACCCAGTACTTC. Its protein is CSEGQGFGETQYF.

The genes are TRBV6-5 and TRBJ2-3; a weak D match, TRBD1 (8 bases). The CDR3 has 16 residues. Trimming removed 0 bases from V and 6 bases from J, with 16 bases in between. The germline V gene encodes CDR1 MNHEY and CDR2 SVGAGI. The CDR3 nucleotides read TGTGCCAGCAGTTACTCGGGAGGGAGACAGGGGGATACGCAGTATTTT. It is translated as CASSYSGGRQGDTQYF.

The chain recombines TRBV5-1 with TRBJ2-3; 7 bases match TRBD1. This CDR3 comprises 14 residues. V dropped 1 base and J dropped 5; count of bases not matched to a gene: 4. Looked up from germline, CDR1 is SGHRS and CDR2 is YFSETQ. The CDR3 loop reads CASSLKTGEDTQYF. The CDR3 DNA reads as TGCGCCAGCAGCTTGAAAACAGGGGAAGATACGCAGTATTTT.

This chain links TRBV15 with TRBJ1-3; a weak D match, TRBD1 (6 bases). The CDR3 contains 19 residues. Germline CDR1 LNHNV, CDR2 YYDKDF (reference sequence). V was shortened by 1 base and J by 0 bases, with 19 bases between the two germline ends. The CDR3 sequence: CATSRAKGPGVSSGNTIYF. Here the CDR3 DNA reads TGTGCCACCAGCAGAGCCAAAGGACCAGGGGTTAGCTCTGGAAACACCATATATTTT.

This sequence joins TRBV11-2 and TRBJ2-7; TRBD2 aligns across 10 bases. The CDR3 runs to 17 residues. The J segment lost 0 bases and the V segment lost 2 bases, leaving 7 bases of the junction unmatched. The germline CDR1 and CDR2 sequences are SGHAT and FQNNGV. Here the CDR3 reads CASSLLTTSGFSYEQYF. CDR3 DNA: TGTGCCAGCAGCTTACTTACGACTAGCGGGTTCTCCTACGAGCAGTACTTC.

The chain couples TRBV6-5 to TRBJ1-2; D is uncertain. Trimming stripped 0 bases from V and 3 bases from J, with 11 bases between. The CDR3 runs 15 residues. Germline-derived CDR1 and CDR2 are MNHEY and SVGAGI. The CDR3 region is CASSYSPVSDYGYTF. CDR3 DNA sequence: TGTGCCAGCAGTTACTCGCCAGTCAGCGACTATGGCTACACCTTC.

The DNA of the CDR3 is TGCGCCAGCAGCTTGGCCCCCCACTCTGGAAACACCATATATTTT. Its translation: CASSLAPHSGNTIYF. The V gene is TRBV5-1, the J gene TRBJ1-3; D call uncertain. The CDR3 length is 15 residues. Germline CDR1 SGHRS, CDR2 YFSETQ. V was trimmed by 0 bases and J by 0 bases, leaving 7 bases between them.

The rearrangement uses TRBV19 and TRBJ2-1; 7 nucleotides line up with TRBD2. Trimming at V came to 4 bases and at J to 2 bases, leaving 5 bases not matched to a gene. The germline gives CDR1 LNHDA, CDR2 SQIVND (reference sequence). The CDR3 loop spans 15 amino acids. CDR3 DNA sequence: TGTGCCAGTAGTAGAGGGAGGGAGCCCTACAATGAGCAGTTCTTC. Translated: CASSRGREPYNEQFF.

For the CDR3, the DNA is TGTGCCATTGTAGCAGATACGCAGTATTTT. It is translated as CAIVADTQYF. The J gene is TRBJ2-3, the V gene TRBV10-3; D remains unclear. This CDR3 region has 10 residues. Looked up from germline, CDR1 is ENHRY and CDR2 is SYGVKD. V shed 9 bases and J shed 4 bases, with 5 bases lying between them.

The rearrangement uses TRBV27 and TRBJ1-2, with a possible D match to TRBD1 (6 bases). The CDR3 loop spans 12 amino acids. Trimming pared 5 bases from V and 4 bases from J, leaving 8 bases between. CDR1 is MNHEY, CDR2 SMNVEV, per germline (reference sequence). In DNA form, the CDR3 reads TGTGCCAGCAGTGACAGGTTCTATGGCTACACCTTC. Translating it yields CASSDRFYGYTF.

CDR3 sequence: CASSIPGQGHAEQFF. The CDR3 DNA reads TGTGCCAGCAGCATACCGGGACAGGGACACGCTGAGCAGTTCTTC. This chain joins TRBV5-4 and TRBJ2-1, with 9 bases identical to TRBD1. After removal of 4 bases from V and 9 bases from J, the junction contained 11 bases not matched to a gene. There are 15 residues in the CDR3. Germline loops: CDR1 SGHNT, CDR2 YYREEE (reference sequence).